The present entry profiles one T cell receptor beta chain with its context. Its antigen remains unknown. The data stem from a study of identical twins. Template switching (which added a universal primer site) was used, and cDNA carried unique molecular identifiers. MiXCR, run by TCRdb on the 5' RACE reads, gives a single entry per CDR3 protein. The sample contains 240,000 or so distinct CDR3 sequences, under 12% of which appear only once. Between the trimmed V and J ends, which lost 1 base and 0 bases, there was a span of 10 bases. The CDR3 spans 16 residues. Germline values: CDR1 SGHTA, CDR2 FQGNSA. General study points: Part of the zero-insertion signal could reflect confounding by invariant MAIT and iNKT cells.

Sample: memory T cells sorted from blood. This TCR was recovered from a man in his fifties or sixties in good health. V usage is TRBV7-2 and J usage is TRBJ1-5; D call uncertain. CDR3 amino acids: CASSLGGFNSNQPQHF. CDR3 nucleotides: TGTGCCAGCAGCTTAGGGGGATTCAATAGCAATCAGCCCCAGCATTTT.